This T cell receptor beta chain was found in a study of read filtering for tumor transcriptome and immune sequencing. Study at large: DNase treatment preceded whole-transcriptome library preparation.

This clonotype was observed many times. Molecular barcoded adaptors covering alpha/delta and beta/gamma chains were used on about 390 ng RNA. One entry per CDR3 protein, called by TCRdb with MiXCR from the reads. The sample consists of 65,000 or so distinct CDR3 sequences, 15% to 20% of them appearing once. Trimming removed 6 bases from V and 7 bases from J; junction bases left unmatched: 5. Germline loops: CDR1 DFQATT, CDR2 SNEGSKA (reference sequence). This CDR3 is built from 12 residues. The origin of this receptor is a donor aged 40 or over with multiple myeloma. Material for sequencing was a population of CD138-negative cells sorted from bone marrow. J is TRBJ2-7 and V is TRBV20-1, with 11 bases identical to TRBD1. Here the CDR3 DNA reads TGCAGTGCCGGACAGGGGGCTTGGGAGCAGTACTTC. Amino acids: CSAGQGAWEQYF.